This TCR beta chain was recovered during a study of cytomegalovirus exposure and HLA in healthy donors (dated by TCRdb to 2016 to 2017). About the study as a whole: An earlier analysis of 587 of the donors reported approximately 300 Gb of sequence data and some 110 million unique TCR beta sequences obtained from 180 million or so T cells. Around 330 gigabases of sequencing data and approximately 91 million unique TCR sequences made up an early release that covered several hundred HLA-typed donors. Among the roughly 400 genotyped donors, approximately 82% belonged to the genetic ancestry cluster associated with self-reported Caucasian donors. The study aimed to test whether signatures of past pathogen exposure could be identified by cataloging public T cell receptors. The T cell repertoires of several hundred subjects were profiled by immunosequencing and related to cytomegalovirus serostatus. Besides the first cohort of more than 650 subjects, a separate validation cohort made up of 120 different subjects was used. To predict cytomegalovirus infection status, the study brought together high-throughput TCR immunosequencing, statistical association of individual TCRs with disease status, and machine learning. To study patterns of TCR occurrence, a later analysis re-analyzed previously published TCR beta repertoires from under 750 donors and added high-resolution HLA genotyping. Rather than drawing on any new phenotypic data, the later analysis identified candidate immune exposures from TCR beta sequences and the way those sequences occurred across donors. In an earlier analysis of more than 550 of the donors, high-throughput TCR beta sequencing was used to judge whether each TCR beta V gene segment behaved as functional or pseudogenic. Donor age, sex, ethnicity and CMV serostatus were compiled together with the repertoire data. A later genetic analysis used genome-wide SNP genotypes for about three fifths of the roughly 700 donors, treating that subset as a discovery cohort. All discovery cohort repertoires had been generated using a single sequencing platform. HLA typing included class I and class II loci at four-digit resolution. The number of donors typed differed by locus, with 629-630 for A, B, C, DRB1 and DQB1, 522 for DQA1, 600 to 610 for DPA1, and 472 for DPB1. Four to six DR-DQ haplotypes were handled as single units for association and clustering, since linkage in the cohort was strong. Across approximately 400 genotyped donors of the cohort, an average of approximately 200,000 unique TCR beta nucleotide sequences per donor were sequenced, and roughly 20% of those sequences were non-productive. Overall study outcomes, separate from this receptor: In an earlier analysis of some 640 of the donors, most TCR beta V segments were observed in productive rearrangements about 87% or about 30% of the time, broadly matching IMGT annotations. In a later analysis, HLA-associated TCR beta chains showed more clonal expansion and lower generation probabilities than non-associated chains that were equally common. Sequencing depth was assumed to be roughly uniform across donors in the presence/absence analyses, though that assumption may not hold. Because HLA typing was missing for some donors at each locus, association tests included only the typed subset. According to a later analysis, most CMV-associated TCR beta chains appeared to be HLA-restricted, and the HLA associations seemed to be driven largely by CMV exposure. Only TCR beta chains were sequenced in this cohort, and the absence of alpha or paired-chain data limited detectable features. While some public TCRs were present in many individuals, most TCR sequences turned up only very rarely across donors. In a later analysis, TCR association rates were found to vary across HLA loci, with the most associated TCRs seen for DRB1 alleles and the fewest for HLA-C alleles. Because the 87-base-pair reads could not distinguish some IMGT-functional V segments, including TRBV6-2 and TRBV6-3, those segments were excluded. In a later genetic analysis, a missense DCLRE1C variant was associated with V-gene and J-gene trimming of TCR beta chains, and the association was replicated in an independent cohort. At a false discovery rate of 0.05, a later analysis linked some 17,000 TCR beta sequences to specific HLA alleles. A later analysis reported that several top co-occurrence clusters appeared linked to parvovirus B19, influenza, CMV and Epstein-Barr virus. Correlated functional status among segregating V segments might reflect linkage disequilibrium, but an unknown experimental factor could not be ruled out. In vitro tests confirmed that a few of the cytomegalovirus-associated TCR beta chains recognize cytomegalovirus antigens. Because counts were too low, around 17 rarely observed V segments, including chromosome 9 orphons, were left out of the earlier analysis of about 620 of the donors. Strong co-occurrence of HLA alleles, especially DR and DQ, made assigning TCR associations to individual alleles difficult. A further reported finding was that TCR beta sequences accurately predicted the HLA-A and HLA-B alleles for most subjects in the first cohort. Immune exposure information for the cohort was limited to CMV serostatus. The sequencing pipeline was judged likely to have produced a cluster of highly shared sequence variants as a technical artifact. It was suggested by the authors that the approach could potentially be generalized to other disease states and immunological phenotypes. The study listed 164 TCR beta chains as associated with cytomegalovirus. In both the original and validation cohorts, the classifier was reported to diagnose cytomegalovirus status with high specificity and sensitivity. According to a later genetic analysis, donors in an Asian-associated ancestry cluster had fewer N-insertions in productive TCRs than the approximately 710-donor mean.

In total, roughly 670 healthy bone marrow donors made up the cohort. All cohort members were sampled while nominally healthy, although unrecorded immune exposures were likely present. The donor was CMV seropositive and belonged to the group of 250 to 300 seropositive cohort members. Every donor gave a peripheral blood sample, and the peripheral blood mononuclear cells from that sample were used for TCR beta sequencing. The Qiagen DNeasy Blood Extraction Kit was used to extract genomic DNA from the blood cell samples. The receptor library was made with the immunoSEQ multiplex PCR assay. The multiplex PCR relied on a mix of 60 forward primers for TCR Vbeta segments and 13 reverse primers for TCR Jbeta segments. The CDR3 region of rearranged TCR beta genes was amplified from genomic DNA by a multiplex PCR assay. Amplified TCR beta libraries were sequenced as 87-base-pair reads on the Illumina HiSeq System. The authors' pipeline ran thus. In a later analysis, approximately 74 million unique TCR beta chains were counted across the approximately 620 repertoires, and some 10 million of these chains were shared by at least two donors. A nearest-neighbor algorithm error-corrected the raw reads and collapsed the reads into unique sequences, merging closely related sequences to remove PCR and sequencing errors. CDR3 sequences were aligned to IMGT reference sequences to assign V, D and J gene segments. Each retained sequence needed at least a six-nucleotide match to both a V gene segment and a J gene segment. Rearrangements were classified as productive when the CDR3 lacked stop codons and remained in frame with V and J, and all other rearrangements were classified as non-productive. CDR3 was defined according to IMGT convention as the region running from the second conserved V-encoded cysteine to the conserved J-encoded phenylalanine. In an earlier analysis of some 550 of the donors, sequences lacking an unambiguous match to a single V gene segment were excluded. An earlier analysis of fewer than 750 of the donors called V segments functional above 56.7% productive rearrangements and segregating when the between-donor standard deviation exceeded 5%. To diagnose cytomegalovirus status from the catalog of TCR beta chain sequences, a statistical classification framework was built. In a later analysis, TCR nucleotide sequences were compared against IMGT/GENE-DB human TR gene sequences so that V and J genes could be assigned. In a later analysis, CDR3 sequences and most-parsimonious VDJ recombination scenarios were assigned using the TCRdist pipeline. In a later analysis, each TCR beta chain was defined by its CDR3 amino acid sequence together with its V-gene family, and reads lacking a unique V-gene family were excluded. To address suspected cross-contamination and a sequencing artifact, a later analysis removed over 500 highly shared, low-generation-probability nucleotide sequences. In a later analysis, a clonal expansion index was calculated for each public chain from normalized within-repertoire ranks of inferred template counts. In a later analysis, generation probabilities were computed using a VDJ recombination model fitted to out-of-frame rearrangements, and the results were checked against IGoR. A later analysis scored TCR-TCR, TCR-HLA and TCR-CMV co-occurrence with hypergeometric tests, applying a repertoire-size bias correction to TCR pairs. In a later analysis, false discovery rates were estimated by permuting HLA or CMV assignments 20 times. In a later analysis, co-occurring TCRs were grouped using DBSCAN, with TCRdist sequence similarity added in when clustering inside HLA-allele-positive subsets. Co-occurrence clustering excluded repertoires with fewer than 30,000 or more than 120,000 public chains, plus five with anomalous nucleotide sharing. The table comes from immuneACCESS by way of TCRdb, which keeps in-frame sequences with V and J called. Part of the clones is missing from these tables; in studies checked, under half for an unresolved V gene and the rest for unknown reasons. Clone size and the V and J calls come from that table; the DNA yielded D and trimming. The sample profile shows approximately 190,000 clones; approximately 80% of them were found once. The ten largest make up around 2.8% of the sample.

This clone was counted a few times. Its antigen has not been determined. It has no much larger one-base neighbor in the sample; base qualities were not kept. The CDR3 runs 13 residues from the cysteine to the phenylalanine. Here the CDR3 DNA is all that survives: 39 bases in frame from base 1. The germline V gene yields SQVTM for CDR1 and ANQGSEA for CDR2. V is reduced by 6 bases and J by 5 bases, leaving a spacing of 16 bases between them. The chain was built from TRBV29-1 and TRBJ1-1; the best D guess is TRBD1, with 6 bases matching. This TCR was recovered from a woman between 50 and 59 years old in good health and CMV-seropositive. Sequenced material: PBMCs. The DNA is as follows: TGCAGCGTAGCTCAGGGGCGCAGAACTGAAGCTTTCTTT. The resulting protein is CSVAQGRRTEAFF.